Below, one T cell receptor beta chain is given with its context. The antigen is not known. The data originate from a study of T cells in pancreatic ductal adenocarcinoma. Study-level findings and limits: The resected cohort was biased toward the minority with early-stage disease. Blood had more productive templates and approximately 8-fold more unique clonotypes than tumor. Tumors hold more CD45RO+ effector T cells, which may bias toward lower diversity.

The V end lost 2 bases, the J end lost 4 bases, and 17 bases lay between the germline ends. This CDR3 contains 16 residues. Germline CDR1 is MDHEN and CDR2 is SYDVKM. The selected patients with pancreatic ductal adenocarcinoma had surgery but no neoadjuvant therapy. TCRdb's table, derived via immunoSEQ multiplex PCR, lists solely in-frame clones and lacks some. The sample contains over 85,000 clones, 90% to 95% of which appear only once. The gene calls are TRBV28 and TRBJ2-5; D uncertain. Material for sequencing was PBMCs. This receptor was identified in a human donor with pancreatic ductal adenocarcinoma. Here the CDR3 reads CASSLPHPTQAETQYF. The DNA for the CDR3 is TGTGCCAGCAGTTTACCCCATCCGACTCAAGCAGAGACCCAGTACTTC.